The T cell receptor (beta chain) described here comes from a study of T cell responses to AZD1222 COVID-19 vaccine. Germline assignment: CDR1 SNHLY and CDR2 FYNNEI. The CDR3 is made up of 11 amino acids. Generated by immunoSEQ multiplex PCR, the TCRdb table keeps only in-frame clones and is missing some. The table shows roughly 150,000 clones, with approximately 89% occurring only once. As for this clone: A junction end diverges from the germline sequence, so it may reflect a read error.

The source is an adult who received the AZD1222 COVID-19 vaccine. The gene calls are TRBV2 and TRBJ2-1; 7 bases are shared with TRBD2. The source material was peripheral blood, sampled 28 days after the second AZD1222 dose. CDR3 coding DNA: TGTGCCAGCTCCGTCGGCGGGGGAGGGATCTTC. It codes for CASSVGGGGIF.